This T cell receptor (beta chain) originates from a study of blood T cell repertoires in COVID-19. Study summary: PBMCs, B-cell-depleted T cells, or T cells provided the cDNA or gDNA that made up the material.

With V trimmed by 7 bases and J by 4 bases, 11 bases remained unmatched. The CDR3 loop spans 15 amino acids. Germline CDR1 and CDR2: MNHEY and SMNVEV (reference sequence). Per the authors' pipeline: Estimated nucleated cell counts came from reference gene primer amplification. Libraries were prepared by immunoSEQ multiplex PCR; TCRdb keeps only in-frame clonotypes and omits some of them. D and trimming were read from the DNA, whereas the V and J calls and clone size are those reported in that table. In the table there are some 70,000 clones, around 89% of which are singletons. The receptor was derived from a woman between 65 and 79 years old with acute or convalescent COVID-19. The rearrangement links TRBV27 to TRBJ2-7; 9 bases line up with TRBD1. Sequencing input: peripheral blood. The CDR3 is CASTLVGTGFYEQYF. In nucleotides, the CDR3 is TGTGCCAGCACCCTGGTTGGGACAGGGTTTTACGAGCAGTACTTC.